The sequence of this T cell receptor (beta chain) was determined in a study of cytomegalovirus exposure and HLA in healthy donors. About the study: Of all 400 or so donors who were genotyped, roughly 81% belonged to the Caucasian-associated ancestry cluster. General study points: It was 160 or so TCR beta chains that were listed as cytomegalovirus-associated.

About this clone itself: Antigen unknown.

The PCR had 60 Vbeta and 13 Jbeta primers. Profiling relied on immunoSEQ multiplex PCR, and the TCRdb table lists in-frame clones only, not all of them. This sample's table has 100,000 to 150,000 clones. Looked up from germline, CDR1 is SGHKS and CDR2 is YYEKEE (reference sequence). This CDR3 is built from 12 residues. The V gene lost 0 bases and the J gene lost 8 bases, with 7 bases spanning the gap. This sequence originates from a man aged 40-55 years in good health and CMV-seronegative. The chain carries TRBV5-5 and TRBJ2-3; possibly TRBD1 for D (6 bases). The specimen sequenced was PBMCs. This CDR3 reads CASSLEGGTQYF. The CDR3 region has the DNA TGTGCCAGCAGCTTGGAAGGGGGTACGCAGTATTTT.